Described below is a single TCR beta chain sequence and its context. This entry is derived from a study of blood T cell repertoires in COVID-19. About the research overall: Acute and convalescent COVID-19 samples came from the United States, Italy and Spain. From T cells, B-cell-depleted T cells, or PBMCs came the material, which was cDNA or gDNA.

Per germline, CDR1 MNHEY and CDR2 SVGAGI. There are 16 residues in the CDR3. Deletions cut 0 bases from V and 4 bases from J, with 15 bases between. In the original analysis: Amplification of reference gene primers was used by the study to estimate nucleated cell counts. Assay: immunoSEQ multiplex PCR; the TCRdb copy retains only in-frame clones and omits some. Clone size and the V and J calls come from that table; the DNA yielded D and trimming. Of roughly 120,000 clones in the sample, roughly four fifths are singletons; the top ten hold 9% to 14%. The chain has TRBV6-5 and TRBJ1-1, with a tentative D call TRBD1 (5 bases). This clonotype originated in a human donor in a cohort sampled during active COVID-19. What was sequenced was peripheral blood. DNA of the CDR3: TGTGCCAGCAGTTACTCAGGGGATGGCGGTGGCACTGAAGCTTTCTTT. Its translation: CASSYSGDGGGTEAFF.